The rows below give T cell receptor beta chains drawn from one sample of a study of blood T cell repertoires in COVID-19. Data came from immunoSEQ multiplex PCR; TCRdb stores just in-frame clones and leaves some out. Altogether under 200,000 clones are present, 75% to 90% being singletons, with the ten largest covering less than 3%. Source material: peripheral blood. All receptors come from a woman in her sixties with acute or convalescent COVID-19. Both conserved end residues are part of each CDR3. A D gene is named only where the DNA matches it firmly. Only part of the rows carry a size: once, few, many, or a class if the clone is expanded.

cdr3_nt | cdr3_aa | j_call | d_call | v_call | clone_size
TGTGCCAGCAGCTTGGAGACGGGAAACTATGGCTACACCTTC | CASSLETGNYGYTF | TRBJ1-2 | - | TRBV5-5 | -
TGTGCCAGCAGTCCGGAAGAGACCCAGTACTTC | CASSPEETQYF | TRBJ2-5 | - | TRBV6-2/TRBV6-3 | once
TGTGCCAGCAGTTTTCCGGCCCAGGGAAGTGAAGATACGCAGTATTTT | CASSFPAQGSEDTQYF | TRBJ2-3 | - | TRBV6-2/TRBV6-3 | once
TGTGCCAGCAGCCAAGCCGGACAGGGCCCCTACGAGCAGTACTTC | CASSQAGQGPYEQYF | TRBJ2-7 | TRBD1 | TRBV4-2 | -
TGTGCCACCAGCAGAGGGCAGGGTTGGGGTCAGCCCCAGCATTTT | CATSRGQGWGQPQHF | TRBJ1-5 | - | TRBV15 | few
TGTGCCAGCAGCTTAACGAGCGGTGGGAGCAATGAGCAGTTCTTC | CASSLTSGGSNEQFF | TRBJ2-1 | - | TRBV7-3 | -
TGTGCCAGCAGCGTAGTAGATACAACCTCGAGGGAGCAGTACTTC | CASSVVDTTSREQYF | TRBJ2-7 | - | TRBV9 | -
TGTGCCAGCAGTTACGTCCCAGGGGTGGGCTACAATGAGCAGTTCTTC | CASSYVPGVGYNEQFF | TRBJ2-1 | - | TRBV6-5 | -
TGTGCCAGCACTAGCAGCTCTGGAAACACCATATATTTT | CASTSSSGNTIYF | TRBJ1-3 | - | TRBV6-5 | once
TGTGCCAGCAGCCCGGGGGGGCGGAGTACTAACTATGGCTACACCTTC | CASSPGGRSTNYGYTF | TRBJ1-2 | - | TRBV5-4 | -
TGTGCCAGCAGCGTAGGGCTAGCGGGGTCGGAGAACACCGGGGAGCTGTTTTTT | CASSVGLAGSENTGELFF | TRBJ2-2 | TRBD2 | TRBV9 | few
TGCGCCAGCAGCTTGGGTAGGGGAGGAAGCGTACAAGAGACCCAGTACTTC | CASSLGRGGSVQETQYF | TRBJ2-5 | - | TRBV5-1 | -
TGTGCCAGCAGTGTCGCACAGAGTAATCAGCCCCAGCATTTT | CASSVAQSNQPQHF | TRBJ1-5 | - | TRBV2 | -
TGTGCCAGCAGTTACAGGCAGACAGACAATGAGCAGTTCTTC | CASSYRQTDNEQFF | TRBJ2-1 | - | TRBV6-5 | -
TGTGCCAGCAGTCGTTCCCGGGACAGCCAATACTCTGGAAACACCATATATTTT | CASSRSRDSQYSGNTIYF | TRBJ1-3 | TRBD1 | TRBV7-2 | -